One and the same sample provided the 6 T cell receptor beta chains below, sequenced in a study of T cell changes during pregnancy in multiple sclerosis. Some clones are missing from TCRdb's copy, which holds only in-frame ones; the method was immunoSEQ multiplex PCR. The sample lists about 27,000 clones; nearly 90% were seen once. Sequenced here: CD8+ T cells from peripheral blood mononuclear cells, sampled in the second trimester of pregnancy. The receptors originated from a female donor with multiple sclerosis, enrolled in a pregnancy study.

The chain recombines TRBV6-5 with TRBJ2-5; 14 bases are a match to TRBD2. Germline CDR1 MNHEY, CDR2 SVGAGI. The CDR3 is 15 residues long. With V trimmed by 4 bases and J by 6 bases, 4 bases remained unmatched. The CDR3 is CASSLGLAGVKTQYF. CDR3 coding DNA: TGTGCCAGCAGTTTGGGACTAGCGGGAGTAAAGACCCAGTACTTC.

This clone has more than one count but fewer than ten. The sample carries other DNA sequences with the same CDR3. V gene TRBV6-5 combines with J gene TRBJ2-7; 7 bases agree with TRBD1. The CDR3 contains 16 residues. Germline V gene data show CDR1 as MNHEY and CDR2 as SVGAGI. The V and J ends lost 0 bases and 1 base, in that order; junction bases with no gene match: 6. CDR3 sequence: CASSYSPTGASYEQYF. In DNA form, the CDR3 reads TGTGCCAGCAGTTACTCTCCCACAGGGGCGTCCTACGAGCAGTACTTC.

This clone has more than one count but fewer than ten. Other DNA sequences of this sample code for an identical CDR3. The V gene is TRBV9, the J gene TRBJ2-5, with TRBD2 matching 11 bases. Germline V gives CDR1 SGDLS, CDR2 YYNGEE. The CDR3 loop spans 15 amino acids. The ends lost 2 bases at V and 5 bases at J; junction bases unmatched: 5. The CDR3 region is CASSVSGRASETQYF. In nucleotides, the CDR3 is TGTGCCAGCAGCGTTAGCGGGAGGGCCTCGGAGACCCAGTACTTC.

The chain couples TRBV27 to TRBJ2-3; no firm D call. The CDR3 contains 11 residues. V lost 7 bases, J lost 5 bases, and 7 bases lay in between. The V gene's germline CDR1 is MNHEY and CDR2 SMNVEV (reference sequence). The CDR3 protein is CASTDRDTQYF. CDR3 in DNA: TGTGCCAGCACAGATCGAGATACGCAGTATTTT.

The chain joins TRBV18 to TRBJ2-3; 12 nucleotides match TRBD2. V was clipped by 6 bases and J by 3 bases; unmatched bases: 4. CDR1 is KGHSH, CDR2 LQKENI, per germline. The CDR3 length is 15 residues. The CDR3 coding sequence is TGTGCCAGCTCCCTAGCGGGAGGGCCAACAGATACGCAGTATTTT. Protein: CASSLAGGPTDTQYF.

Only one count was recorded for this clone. CDR3 bases: TGTGCCTGGGGGCGGGGACTAGCGGGGCTCCTCTCCTACAATGAGCAGTTCTTC. This translates into CAWGRGLAGLLSYNEQFF. The rearrangement uses TRBV30 and TRBJ2-1; 13 bases agree with TRBD2. The CDR3 extends over 18 amino acids. V dropped 5 bases and J dropped 0; count of bases not matched to a gene: 10. Looked up from germline, CDR1 is GTSNPN and CDR2 is SVGIG (reference sequence).